This is a list of T cell receptor beta chains from one sample in a study of shared clonotypes between healthy human individuals. The assay was immunoSEQ multiplex PCR, and TCRdb's table has in-frame clones only and misses some. The sample consists of millions of clones, roughly 91% of them appearing once. The sequencing sample was made of naive CD8+ T cells from PBMCs. These receptors were obtained from a man aged 18-30 years in good health. Some clones in this sample may be carry-over from other donors' samples. CDR3s include the opening cysteine and the closing phenylalanine or tryptophan. D genes are given only for firm matches.

v_gene	d_gene	j_gene	CDR3aa
TRBV6-1	TRBD2	TRBJ2-7	CASSDTTGLGYEQYF
TRBV21-1	.	TRBJ1-1	CASSKKTAHVPGTEAFF
TRBV28	.	TRBJ2-7	CASSPADGRHYFYEQYF
TRBV16	.	TRBJ1-2	CASSQGSVDYGYTF
TRBV28	.	TRBJ1-3	CASSLVAGGSSGNTIYF
TRBV11-2	.	TRBJ2-3	CASSFPTSGADTQYF
TRBV19	.	TRBJ2-7	CASSIRQTYNEQYF
TRBV19	.	TRBJ1-1	CASSIRDMNTEAFF
TRBV28	.	TRBJ2-1	CASSLLAEQFF
TRBV11-2	.	TRBJ2-7	CASSFSSSYEQYF
TRBV9	TRBD2	TRBJ2-7	CASSVAPGGENEQYF
TRBV9	.	TRBJ2-3	CASSPRTAPIENTDTQYF
TRBV15	.	TRBJ2-5	CATSRDGTDKETQYF
TRBV5-4	.	TRBJ2-7	CASSRGYEQYF
TRBV29-1	.	TRBJ2-1	CSVGGTVRQQRITGDNEQFF
TRBV29-1	.	TRBJ1-2	CSVVARANYGYTF
TRBV15	TRBD1	TRBJ2-7	CATSQDRVSYEQYF
TRBV28	.	TRBJ1-6	CASTSGRASPLHF
TRBV5-1	TRBD1	TRBJ1-5	CARVSCLRQGLYSNQPQHF
TRBV4-1	.	TRBJ2-7	CASSGASYQYEQYF
TRBV6-1	.	TRBJ2-7	CASSEGWRRRDYEQYF
TRBV13	.	TRBJ2-7	CASSSGSHYEQYF
TRBV19	.	TRBJ1-4	CASRKSLGEKLFF
TRBV5-1	.	TRBJ1-2	CASSWESSPVGYTF
TRBV28	.	TRBJ1-1	CASSFNSRDTEAFF
TRBV13	.	TRBJ2-7	CASSLGLRYEQYF
TRBV28	TRBD1	TRBJ1-2	CASSLTTGGFLGYTF
TRBV7-9	.	TRBJ2-3	CASSLVGTGTDTQYF
TRBV29-1	TRBD1	TRBJ2-7	CSVEAQGATYEQYF
TRBV28	.	TRBJ1-5	CASSLYSREPNQPQHF
TRBV7-9	TRBD2	TRBJ2-1	CASSPRGGGTYNEQFF
TRBV10-2	TRBD1	TRBJ2-3	CASSPTGDLTDTQYF